The text below deals with one T cell receptor (beta chain). V shed 5 bases and J shed 4 bases, with 12 bases lying between them. The germline gives CDR1 SGHAT, CDR2 FQNNGV. There are 15 residues in the CDR3. This sample was taken from a study of blood T cell repertoires in COVID-19. Whole-study context: Collection of acute and convalescent COVID-19 samples took place in the United States, Italy and Spain. T cells, B-cell-depleted T cells, or PBMCs provided the cDNA or gDNA that served as material.

Per the study methods: Scientists estimated how many nucleated cells there were by amplifying reference gene primers. Profiled with immunoSEQ multiplex PCR; TCRdb holds only in-frame clones, not every one. V and J calls and clone size come straight from that table; D and trimming were deduced from the DNA. The profile shows 140,000 to 150,000 clones, 85% to 90% of them singletons. The chain joins TRBV11-2 to TRBJ1-6; tentative D call: TRBD1 (5 bases). The origin of this receptor is a human donor in a cohort sampled during active COVID-19. Material for sequencing was peripheral blood. CDR3 coding DNA: TGTGCCAGCAGCCTAGGGGCCTTATATAATTCACCCCTCCACTTT. This gives the protein CASSLGALYNSPLHF.